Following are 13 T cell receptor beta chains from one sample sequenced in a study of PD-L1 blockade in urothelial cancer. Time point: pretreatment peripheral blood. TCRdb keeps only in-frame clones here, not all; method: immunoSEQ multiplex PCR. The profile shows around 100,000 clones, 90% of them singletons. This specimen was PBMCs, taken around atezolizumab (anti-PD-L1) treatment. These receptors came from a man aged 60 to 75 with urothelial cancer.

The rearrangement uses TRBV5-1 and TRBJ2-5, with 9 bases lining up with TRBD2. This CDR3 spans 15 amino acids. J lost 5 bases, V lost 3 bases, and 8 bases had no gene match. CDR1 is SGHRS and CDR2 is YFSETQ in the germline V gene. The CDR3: CASSSRGLAGETQYF. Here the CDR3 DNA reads TGCGCCAGCAGCTCCAGGGGTCTAGCGGGGGAGACCCAGTACTTC.

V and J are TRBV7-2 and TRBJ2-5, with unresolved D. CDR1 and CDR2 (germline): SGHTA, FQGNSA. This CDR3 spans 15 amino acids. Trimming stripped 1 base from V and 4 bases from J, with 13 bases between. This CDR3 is CASSLVRRLVETQYF. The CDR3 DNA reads TGTGCCAGCAGCTTAGTGAGGCGGCTAGTAGAGACCCAGTACTTC.

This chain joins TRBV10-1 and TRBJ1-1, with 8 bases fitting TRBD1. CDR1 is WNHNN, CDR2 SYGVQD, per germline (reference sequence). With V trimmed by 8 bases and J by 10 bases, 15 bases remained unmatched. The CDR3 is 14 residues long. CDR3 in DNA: TGCGCCAGCGGACAGGGCGTACAGGGACGTGGAGCTTTCTTT. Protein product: CASGQGVQGRGAFF.

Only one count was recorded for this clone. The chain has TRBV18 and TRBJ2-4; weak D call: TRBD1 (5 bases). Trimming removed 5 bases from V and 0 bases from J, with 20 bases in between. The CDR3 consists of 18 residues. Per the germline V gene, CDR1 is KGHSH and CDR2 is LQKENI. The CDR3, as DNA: TGTGCCAGCTCATCTCCTCGACAGTTACCTATAGCCAAAAACATTCAGTACTTC. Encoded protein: CASSSPRQLPIAKNIQYF.

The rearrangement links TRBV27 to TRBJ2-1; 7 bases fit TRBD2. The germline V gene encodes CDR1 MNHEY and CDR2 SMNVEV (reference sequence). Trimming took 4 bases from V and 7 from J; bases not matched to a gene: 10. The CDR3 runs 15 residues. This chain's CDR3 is CASSSLGGGINEQFF. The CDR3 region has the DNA TGTGCCAGCAGTTCCCTGGGGGGAGGGATAAATGAGCAGTTCTTC.

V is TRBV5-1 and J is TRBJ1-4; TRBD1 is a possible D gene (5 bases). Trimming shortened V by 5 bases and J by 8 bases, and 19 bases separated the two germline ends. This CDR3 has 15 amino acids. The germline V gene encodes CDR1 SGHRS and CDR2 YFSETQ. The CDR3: CASRGPLGAGEKLFF. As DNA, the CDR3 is TGCGCCAGCAGAGGGCCCTTAGGGGCTGGAGAAAAACTGTTTTTT. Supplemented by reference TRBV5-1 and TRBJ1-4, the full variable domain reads KAGVTQTPRYLIKTRGQQVTLSCSPISGHRSVSWYQQTPGQGLQFLFEYFSETQRNKGNFPGRFSGRQFSNSRSEMNVSTLELGDSALYLCASRGPLGAGEKLFFGSGTQLSVL.

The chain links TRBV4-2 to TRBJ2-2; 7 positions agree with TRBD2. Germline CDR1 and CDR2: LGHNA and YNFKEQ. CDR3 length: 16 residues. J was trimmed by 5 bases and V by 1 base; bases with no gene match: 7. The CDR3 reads CASSQGAGVVTGELFF. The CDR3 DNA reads TGTGCCAGCAGCCAAGGCGCGGGAGTCGTTACCGGGGAGCTGTTTTTT.

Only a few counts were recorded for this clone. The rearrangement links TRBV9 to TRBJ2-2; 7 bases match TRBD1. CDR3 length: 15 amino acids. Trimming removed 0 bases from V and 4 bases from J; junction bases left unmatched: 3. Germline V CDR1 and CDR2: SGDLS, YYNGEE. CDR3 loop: CASSVGQGTTGELFF. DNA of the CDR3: TGTGCCAGCAGCGTAGGACAGGGTACCACCGGGGAGCTGTTTTTT.

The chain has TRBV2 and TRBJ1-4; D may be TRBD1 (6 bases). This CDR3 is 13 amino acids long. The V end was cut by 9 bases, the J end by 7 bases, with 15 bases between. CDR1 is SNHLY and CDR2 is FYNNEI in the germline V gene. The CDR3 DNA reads TGTGCCAGGACGGGGGGGCAGGGTGAAAAACTGTTTTTT. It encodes CARTGGQGEKLFF.

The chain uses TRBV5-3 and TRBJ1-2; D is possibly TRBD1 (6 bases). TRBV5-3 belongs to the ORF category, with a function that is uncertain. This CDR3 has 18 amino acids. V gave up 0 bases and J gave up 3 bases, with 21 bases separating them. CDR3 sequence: CARSLAPGHLTRDYGYTF. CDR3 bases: TGTGCCAGAAGCTTGGCCCCGGGACACCTCACCAGGGACTATGGCTACACCTTC.

The CDR3 protein is CASSAGTGDYGYTF. DNA for the CDR3: TGTGCCAGCAGCGCCGGGACAGGGGACTATGGCTACACCTTC. The chain recombines TRBV9 with TRBJ1-2; the match to TRBD1 covers 10 bases. Trimming took 3 bases from V and 3 from J; bases not matched to a gene: 2. Germline assignment: CDR1 SGDLS and CDR2 YYNGEE. The CDR3 length is 14 residues. Full variable domain (rest looked up from reference TRBV9 and TRBJ1-2): DSGVTQTPKHLITATGQRVTLRCSPRSGDLSVYWYQQSLDQGLQFLIQYYNGEERAKGNILERFSAQQFPDLHSELNLSSLELGDSALYFCASSAGTGDYGYTFGSGTRLTVV.

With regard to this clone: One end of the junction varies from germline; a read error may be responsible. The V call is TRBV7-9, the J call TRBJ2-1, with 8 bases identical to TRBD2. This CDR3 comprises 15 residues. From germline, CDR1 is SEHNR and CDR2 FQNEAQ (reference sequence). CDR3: CASTLNGGGYNEQFF. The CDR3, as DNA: TGTGCCAGCACCTTAAACGGGGGGGGCTACAATGAGCAGTTCTTC.

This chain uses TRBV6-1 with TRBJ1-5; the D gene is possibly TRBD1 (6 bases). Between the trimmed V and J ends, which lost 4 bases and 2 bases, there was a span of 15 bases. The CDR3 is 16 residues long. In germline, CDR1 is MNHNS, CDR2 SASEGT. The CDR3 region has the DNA TGTGCCAGCAGTGTACAACAGGGTGTGGGCAATCAGCCCCAGCATTTT. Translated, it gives CASSVQQGVGNQPQHF.